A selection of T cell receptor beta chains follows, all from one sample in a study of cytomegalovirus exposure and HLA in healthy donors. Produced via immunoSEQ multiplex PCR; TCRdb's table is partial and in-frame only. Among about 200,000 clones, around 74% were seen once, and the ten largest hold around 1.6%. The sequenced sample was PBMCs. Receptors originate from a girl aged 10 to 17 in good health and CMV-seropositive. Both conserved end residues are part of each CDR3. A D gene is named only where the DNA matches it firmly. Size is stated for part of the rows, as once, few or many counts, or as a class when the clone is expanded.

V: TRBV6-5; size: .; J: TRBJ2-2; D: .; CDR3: CASSTGHTGELFF; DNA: TGTGCCAGTTCGACAGGCCACACCGGGGAGCTGTTTTTT
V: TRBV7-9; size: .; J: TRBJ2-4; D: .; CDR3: CASSLGQPGANIQYF; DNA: TGTGCCAGCAGCCTAGGTCAGCCAGGGGCAAACATTCAGTACTTC
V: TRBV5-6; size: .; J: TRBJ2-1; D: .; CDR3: CASSSGLRNEQFF; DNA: TGTGCCAGCAGCTCGGGACTCCGCAATGAGCAGTTCTTC
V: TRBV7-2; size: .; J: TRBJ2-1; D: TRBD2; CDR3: CASSSTGLAGGGEQFF; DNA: TGTGCCAGCAGCTCTACGGGACTAGCGGGGGGTGGTGAGCAGTTCTTC
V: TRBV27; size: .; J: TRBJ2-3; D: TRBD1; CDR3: CASSPTGPDTQYF; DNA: TGTGCCAGCAGTCCGACAGGGCCTGATACGCAGTATTTT
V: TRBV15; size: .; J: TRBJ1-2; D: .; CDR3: CATSRNLGGYTF; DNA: TGTGCCACCAGCCGTAACCTCGGTGGCTACACCTTC
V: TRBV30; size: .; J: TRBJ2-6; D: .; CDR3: CAWSRGTGANVLTF; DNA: TGTGCCTGGAGTCGGGGAACTGGGGCCAACGTCCTGACTTTC
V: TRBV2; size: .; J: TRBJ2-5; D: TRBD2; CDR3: CASKPRGGMETQYF; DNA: TGTGCCAGCAAGCCGCGGGGGGGCATGGAGACCCAGTACTTC
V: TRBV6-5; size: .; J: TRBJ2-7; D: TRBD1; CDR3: CASSNRDRDLYEQYF; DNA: TGTGCCAGCAGTAATCGCGACAGGGACCTCTACGAGCAGTACTTC
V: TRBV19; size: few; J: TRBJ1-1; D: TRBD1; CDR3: CASGTGRNTEAFF; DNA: TGTGCCAGTGGGACAGGTCGAAACACTGAAGCTTTCTTT
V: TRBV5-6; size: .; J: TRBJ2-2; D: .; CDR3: CASSLVSTGELFF; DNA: TGTGCCAGCAGCTTGGTCTCCACCGGGGAGCTGTTTTTT
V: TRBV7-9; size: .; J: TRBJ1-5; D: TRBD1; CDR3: CASSSYDRGGQPQHF; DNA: TGTGCCAGCAGCTCATACGACAGGGGTGGCCAGCCCCAGCATTTT
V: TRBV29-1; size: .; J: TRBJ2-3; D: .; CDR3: CSGRAQQGSDTQYF; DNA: TGCAGCGGGCGGGCACAACAGGGATCAGATACGCAGTATTTT
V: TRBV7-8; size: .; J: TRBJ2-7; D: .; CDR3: CASSLVGRGEQYF; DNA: TGTGCCAGCAGCTTAGTAGGCAGGGGCGAGCAGTACTTC
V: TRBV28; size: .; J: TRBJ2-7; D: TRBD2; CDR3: CASSLGGVVSYEQYF; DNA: TGTGCCAGCAGTTTGGGGGGGGTGGTTTCCTACGAGCAGTACTTC
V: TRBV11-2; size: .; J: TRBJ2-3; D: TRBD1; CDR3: CASSFGQGAVDTQYF; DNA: TGTGCCAGCAGCTTCGGACAGGGGGCTGTAGATACGCAGTATTTT
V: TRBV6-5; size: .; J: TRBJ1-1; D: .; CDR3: CASRETANTEAFF; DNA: TGTGCCAGCAGGGAGACAGCGAACACTGAAGCTTTCTTT
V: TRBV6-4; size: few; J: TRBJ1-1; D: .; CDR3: CASSASPGNTEAFF; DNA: TGTGCCAGCAGCGCCTCTCCCGGGAACACTGAAGCTTTCTTT
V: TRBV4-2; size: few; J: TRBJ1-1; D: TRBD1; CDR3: CASSPRTGGMNTEAFF; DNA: TGTGCCAGCAGCCCGCGGACAGGGGGTATGAACACTGAAGCTTTCTTT
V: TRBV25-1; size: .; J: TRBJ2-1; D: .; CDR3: CASSRGLGVGSYNEQFF; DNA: TGTGCCAGCTCGAGAGGGTTGGGAGTTGGCTCCTACAATGAGCAGTTCTTC
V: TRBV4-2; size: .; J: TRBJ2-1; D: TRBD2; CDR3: CASSPGGGSYNEQFF; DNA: TGTGCCAGCAGCCCTGGCGGGGGCTCCTACAATGAGCAGTTCTTC
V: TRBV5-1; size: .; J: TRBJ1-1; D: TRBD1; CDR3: CASSLGQGGTEAFF; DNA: TGCGCCAGCAGCTTGGGACAGGGTGGGACTGAAGCTTTCTTT
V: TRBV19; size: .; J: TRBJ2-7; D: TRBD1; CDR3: CASSWDRGNYEQYF; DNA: TGTGCCAGTAGTTGGGACAGGGGGAACTACGAGCAGTACTTC
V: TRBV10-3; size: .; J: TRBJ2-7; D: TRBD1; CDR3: CAILLQGTYEQYF; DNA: TGTGCCATCCTACTACAGGGGACCTACGAGCAGTACTTC
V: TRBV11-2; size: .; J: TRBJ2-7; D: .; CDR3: CASGTQGGSYEQYF; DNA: TGTGCCAGCGGAACCCAGGGGGGCTCCTACGAGCAGTACTTC
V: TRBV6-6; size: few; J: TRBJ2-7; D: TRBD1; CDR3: CASSYAGQGIEQYF; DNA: TGTGCCAGCAGTTACGCGGGACAGGGGATCGAGCAGTACTTC
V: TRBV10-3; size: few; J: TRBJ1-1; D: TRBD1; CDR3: CATRQGNTEAFF; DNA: TGTGCCACAAGACAGGGCAACACTGAAGCTTTCTTT
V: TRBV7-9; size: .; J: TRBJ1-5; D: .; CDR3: CASSLTNSTGDYSNQPQHF; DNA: TGTGCCAGCAGCTTAACTAATTCGACAGGTGACTATAGCAATCAGCCCCAGCATTTT
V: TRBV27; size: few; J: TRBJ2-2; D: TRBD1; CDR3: CASSSLLRDRSNTGELFF; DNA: TGTGCCAGCAGTTCTTTACTCCGGGACAGGTCGAACACCGGGGAGCTGTTTTTT
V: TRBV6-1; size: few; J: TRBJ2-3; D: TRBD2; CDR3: CASSELSGGASTDTQYF; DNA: TGTGCCAGCAGTGAACTTAGCGGGGGAGCTAGCACAGATACGCAGTATTTT
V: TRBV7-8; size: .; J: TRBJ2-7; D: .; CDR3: CASSLAQGSGYEQYF; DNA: TGTGCCAGCAGCTTAGCCCAGGGGTCGGGCTACGAGCAGTACTTC
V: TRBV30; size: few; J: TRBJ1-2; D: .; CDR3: CASGGVHGYTF; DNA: TGTGCCTCAGGAGGCGTCCACGGCTACACCTTC
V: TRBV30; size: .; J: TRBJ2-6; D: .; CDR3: CAWSASGPSSGANVLTF; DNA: TGTGCCTGGAGTGCCTCGGGTCCTAGCTCTGGGGCCAACGTCCTGACTTTC
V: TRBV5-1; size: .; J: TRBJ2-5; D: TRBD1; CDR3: CASSLSGTANQETQYF; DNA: TGCGCCAGCAGCTTGTCCGGGACAGCTAACCAAGAGACCCAGTACTTC
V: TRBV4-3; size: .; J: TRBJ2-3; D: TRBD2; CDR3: CASSQGSGGASDTQYF; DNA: TGCGCCAGCAGCCAAGGGAGCGGGGGGGCATCAGATACGCAGTATTTT
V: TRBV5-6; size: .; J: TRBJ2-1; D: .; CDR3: CASSFEREQFF; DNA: TGTGCCAGCAGCTTCGAGCGTGAGCAGTTCTTC
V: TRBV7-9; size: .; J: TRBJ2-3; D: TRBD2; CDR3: CASILTYQTSGGTDTQYF; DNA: TGTGCCAGCATCCTGACTTACCAAACTAGCGGGGGCACAGATACGCAGTATTTT
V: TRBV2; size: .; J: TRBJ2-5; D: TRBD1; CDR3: CASGITGGAWETQYF; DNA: TGTGCCAGCGGAATAACAGGGGGCGCATGGGAGACCCAGTACTTC
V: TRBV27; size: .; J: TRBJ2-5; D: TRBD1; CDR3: CASSWAGQGGETQYF; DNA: TGTGCCAGCAGCTGGGCGGGACAGGGAGGAGAGACCCAGTACTTC
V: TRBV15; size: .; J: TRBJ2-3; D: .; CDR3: CATSRAHQGTDTQYF; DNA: TGTGCCACCAGCAGAGCTCACCAGGGCACAGATACGCAGTATTTT
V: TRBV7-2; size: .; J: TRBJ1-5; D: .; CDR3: CASSIAGGSNQPQHF; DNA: TGTGCCAGCAGTATAGCGGGCGGATCCAATCAGCCCCAGCATTTT
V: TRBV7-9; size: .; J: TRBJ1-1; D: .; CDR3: CASSPYMDTEAFF; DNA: TGTGCCAGCAGCCCTTACATGGACACTGAAGCTTTCTTT
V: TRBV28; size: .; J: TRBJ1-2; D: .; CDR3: CASSLRQVYGYTF; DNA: TGTGCCAGCAGTTTACGGCAGGTCTATGGCTACACCTTC
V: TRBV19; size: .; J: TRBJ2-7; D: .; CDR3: CASSMAGSYEQYF; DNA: TGTGCCAGTAGTATGGCGGGCTCCTACGAGCAGTACTTC
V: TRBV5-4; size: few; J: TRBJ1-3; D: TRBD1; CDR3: CASSSDRVDGNTIYF; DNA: TGTGCCAGCAGCTCAGACAGGGTGGATGGGAACACCATATATTTT
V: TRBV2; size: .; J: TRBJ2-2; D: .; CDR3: CASRGSGIVELFF; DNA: TGTGCCAGCAGAGGATCCGGGATAGTTGAGCTGTTTTTT
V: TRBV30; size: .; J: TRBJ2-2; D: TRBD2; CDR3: CAWSVGGGTGELFF; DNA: TGTGCCTGGAGTGTCGGGGGGGGTACCGGGGAGCTGTTTTTT
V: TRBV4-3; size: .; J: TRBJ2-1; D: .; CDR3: CASSQDLRGMYNEQFF; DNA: TGCGCCAGCAGCCAAGATCTCAGGGGCATGTACAATGAGCAGTTCTTC
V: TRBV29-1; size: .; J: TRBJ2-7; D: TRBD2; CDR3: CSVEGYQGSGGFEQYF; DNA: TGCAGCGTTGAAGGGTACCAAGGTAGCGGGGGTTTCGAGCAGTACTTC